The 23 T cell receptor beta chains below were found in one sample sequenced in a study of patients and donors after allogeneic stem cell transplantation. TCRdb analysed the RT-PCR reads with MiXCR anew, one entry per CDR3 protein. The sample holds some 200,000 distinct CDR3 sequences; approximately 41% are singletons and the top ten take around 35%. Sequencing was done on a sample of blood, either unsorted or a sorted T cell fraction (not recorded which). The source is a human donor who was either an allogeneic HSCT recipient or a stem cell or donor lymphocyte infusion donor (not recorded which). It is not recorded whose cells these are; they may come from a transplant donor.

In DNA form, the CDR3 reads TGTGCCAGCAGTGAACAGGGAAACTATGGCTACACCTTC. Its translation: CASSEQGNYGYTF. The chain couples TRBV27 to TRBJ1-2, with D perhaps matching TRBD1 (6 bases). Germline V gene sequence: CDR1 MNHEY, CDR2 SMNVEV (reference sequence). This CDR3 region has 13 residues. Trimming left V 5 bases short and J 2 bases short, with 9 bases between.

The rearrangement links TRBV7-3 to TRBJ2-3; TRBD2 agrees at 8 bases. V gave up 6 bases and J gave up 1 base; unmatched junction bases: 12. The CDR3 contains 17 residues. Germline CDR1 SGHTA, CDR2 FQGTGA. The CDR3 DNA sequence: TGTGCCAGCAGTTTATACCCCCAGCGGGGGCGCACAGATACGCAGTATTTT. Translating gives CASSLYPQRGRTDTQYF. The full variable domain, in which reference TRBV7-3 and TRBJ2-3 provide the parts outside the CDR3, is GAGVSQTPSNKVTEKGKYVELRCDPISGHTALYWYRQSLGQGPEFLIYFQGTGAADDSGLPNDRFFAVRPEGSVSTLKIQRTERGDSAVYLCASSLYPQRGRTDTQYFGPGTRLTVL.

The chain combines TRBV7-2 with TRBJ2-3; D gene uncertain. V lost 5 bases, J lost 7 bases, and 7 bases lay in between. CDR1 and CDR2 from the germline V gene are SGHTA and FQGNSA. CDR3 length equals 11 residues. The CDR3 bases are TGTGCCAGCAGCATGACGCATACGCAGTATTTT. Translation: CASSMTHTQYF.

This clonotype occurred many times. This chain joins TRBV4-2 and TRBJ1-2; 9 bases are shared with TRBD1. The CDR3 extends over 15 amino acids. Germline V CDR1 and CDR2: LGHNA, YNFKEQ. V lost 1 base to trimming and J lost 8 bases; unmatched junction nucleotides: 8. CDR3 sequence (DNA): TGTGCCAGCAGCCAAGCGGACAGGGGAAAGGAGGGCTACACCTTC. It yields the protein CASSQADRGKEGYTF.

This clonotype was detected only a few times. The chain recombines TRBV14 with TRBJ2-1; TRBD1 matches 8 bases. CDR1 SGHDN and CDR2 FVKESK come from the germline V gene. This CDR3 is 15 amino acids long. J gave up 9 bases and V 1 base, and 8 bases lay outside the gene matches. CDR3 sequence reads: CASSQAGRTGSEQFF. As DNA, the CDR3 is TGTGCCAGCAGCCAAGCAGGCAGGACAGGGAGTGAGCAGTTCTTC.

V and J are TRBV4-1 and TRBJ2-1; D is perhaps TRBD2 (6 bases). The CDR3 runs to 15 residues. Trimming removed 0 bases at V and 4 bases at J, with 10 bases between. Germline values: CDR1 MGHRA, CDR2 YSYEKL. CDR3 coding DNA: TGCGCCAGCAGCCAAGATCAGGGAGGTTACAATGAGCAGTTCTTC. It specifies CASSQDQGGYNEQFF.

The chain has TRBV14 and TRBJ1-5; D gene unclear. Per germline, CDR1 SGHDN and CDR2 FVKESK. The CDR3 length is 13 residues. Trimming left V 5 bases short and J 0 bases short, with 5 bases between. CDR3 loop: CASSIHSNQPQHF. CDR3 DNA: TGTGCCAGCAGCATACATAGCAATCAGCCCCAGCATTTT.

This clonotype was picked up a small number of times. The J gene is TRBJ1-1, the V gene TRBV28, with D maybe TRBD1 (5 bases). V gave up 5 bases and J gave up 0 bases, with 13 bases separating them. This CDR3 contains 15 residues. Germline CDR1 MDHEN, CDR2 SYDVKM. The CDR3 region has the DNA TGTGCCAGCAGTGATGAAGACAGAATGAACACTGAAGCTTTCTTT. Translating it yields CASSDEDRMNTEAFF.

The gene calls are TRBV5-1 and TRBJ2-7; 12 bases line up with TRBD1. CDR1 is SGHRS and CDR2 is YFSETQ in the germline V gene. The ends lost 3 bases at V and 5 bases at J; junction bases unmatched: 3. The CDR3 runs 14 residues. In DNA form, the CDR3 reads TGCGCCAGCAGCTCGGGACAGGGGGCCGACGAGCAGTACTTC. Protein: CASSSGQGADEQYF.

The chain carries TRBV15 and TRBJ2-1; D perhaps matches TRBD2 (6 bases). Trimming removed 5 bases from V and 4 bases from J, with 12 bases in between. This CDR3 has 14 amino acids. CDR1 is LNHNV, CDR2 YYDKDF, per germline (reference sequence). The CDR3 region has the DNA TGTGCCACCAGCTCGCGGGACTGGTACAATGAGCAGTTCTTC. It codes for CATSSRDWYNEQFF.

The chain combines TRBV29-1 with TRBJ2-2; D gene ambiguous. This CDR3 comprises 13 residues. From germline, CDR1 is SQVTM and CDR2 ANQGSEA. Trimming pared 6 bases from V and 4 bases from J, leaving 12 bases between. CDR3 nucleotides: TGCAGCGTAAATAGGGATTCCACCGGGGAGCTGTTTTTT. Translating it yields CSVNRDSTGELFF.

This chain joins TRBV27 and TRBJ2-7; 9 bases are shared with TRBD2. Germline trimming cut 4 bases from V and 5 bases from J; bases unmatched to any gene: 9. Germline V CDR1 and CDR2: MNHEY, SMNVEV (reference sequence). This CDR3 contains 15 residues. The CDR3 here is CASSSMAGGPHEQYF. CDR3 in DNA: TGTGCCAGCAGTTCCATGGCGGGAGGGCCGCACGAGCAGTACTTC.

V and J are TRBV12-5 and TRBJ1-1; a possible D gene is TRBD1 (6 bases). This CDR3 comprises 13 residues. V gave up 6 bases and J gave up 1 base, with 9 bases separating them. Germline-derived CDR1 and CDR2 are LGHNT and FRNRAP. Here the CDR3 reads CASGPDRNTEAFF. In nucleotides, the CDR3 is TGTGCTAGTGGACCGGACAGGAACACTGAAGCTTTCTTT. Full variable domain (rest looked up from reference TRBV12-5 and TRBJ1-1): DARVTQTPRHKVTEMGQEVTMRCQPILGHNTVFWYRQTMMQGLELLAYFRNRAPLDDSGMPKDRFSAEMPDATLATLKIQPSEPRDSAVYFCASGPDRNTEAFFGQGTRLTVV.

The rearrangement uses TRBV12-3 or TRBV12-4 and TRBJ1-4; D ambiguous. Trimming left V 3 bases short and J 6 bases short, with 14 bases between. The CDR3 runs to 15 residues. The CDR3 loop is CASSFLVGFDEKLFF. The CDR3 DNA follows: TGTGCCAGCAGTTTCTTGGTGGGATTTGATGAAAAACTGTTTTTT.

This clonotype was seen more than once but under ten times. V gene TRBV28 combines with J gene TRBJ1-3; D possibly corresponds to TRBD1 (5 bases). Germline V gives CDR1 MDHEN, CDR2 SYDVKM. Trimming took off 6 bases at V and 4 bases at J, with 13 bases between the two ends. The CDR3 runs 14 residues. The CDR3 DNA sequence: TGTGCCAGCAGACCTGGGACGGCCGGAAACACCATATATTTT. Amino acids: CASRPGTAGNTIYF.

This CDR3 is CASSQEERGVLGTEAFF. As DNA, the CDR3 is TGTGCCAGCAGCCAAGAAGAGCGGGGGGTGTTGGGGACTGAAGCTTTCTTT. The chain uses TRBV4-2 and TRBJ1-1; a possible D gene is TRBD1 (5 bases). Trimming took 0 bases from V and 5 from J, leaving 19 bases between them. The length of the CDR3 is 17 residues. Germline V lookup: CDR1 LGHNA, CDR2 YNFKEQ.

This clonotype has a handful of counts. The CDR3 nucleotides read TGTGCCAGCCGGGACAGGGTTACCTACGAGCAGTACTTC. Translation gives CASRDRVTYEQYF. The chain joins TRBV7-6 to TRBJ2-7; 9 nucleotides match TRBD1. Germline trimming cut 8 bases from V and 2 bases from J; bases unmatched to any gene: 4. The CDR3 loop spans 13 amino acids. Germline CDR1 is SGHVS and CDR2 is FNYEAQ.

The chain combines TRBV29-1 with TRBJ2-7, with 7 bases matching TRBD1. V dropped 5 bases and J dropped 3; count of bases not matched to a gene: 4. Germline V gene sequence: CDR1 SQVTM, CDR2 ANQGSEA. This CDR3 contains 12 residues. CDR3 region: CSVYWDSYEQYF. CDR3 DNA sequence: TGCAGCGTTTACTGGGACAGCTACGAGCAGTACTTC.

V is TRBV15 and J is TRBJ1-3; 9 nucleotides line up with TRBD1. The CDR3 covers 13 residues. Looked up from germline, CDR1 is LNHNV and CDR2 is YYDKDF (reference sequence). Trimming cost V 5 bases and J 8 bases; bases outside gene matches: 4. The CDR3 sequence: CATSGTGLDTIYF. CDR3 nucleotide sequence: TGTGCCACCAGCGGGACAGGGTTGGACACCATATATTTT.

J is TRBJ2-7 and V is TRBV29-1, with 8 bases fitting TRBD2. The CDR3 totals 13 residues. CDR1 and CDR2 (germline): SQVTM, ANQGSEA. Trimming took 3 bases from V and 0 from J; bases not matched to a gene: 1. The CDR3, as DNA: TGCAGCGTTGATCTAGCGGGCTCCTACGAGCAGTACTTC. This sequence encodes CSVDLAGSYEQYF.

In its sample, this clonotype was seen a few times. The chain links TRBV7-2 to TRBJ1-2, with D hard to call. The V gene's germline CDR1 is SGHTA and CDR2 FQGNSA. Trimming removed 3 bases at V and 0 bases at J, with 8 bases between. The CDR3 runs 14 residues. The CDR3 DNA follows: TGTGCCAGCAGCTTCGGGCCAGCTAACTATGGCTACACCTTC. Translating gives CASSFGPANYGYTF.

Only a few counts were recorded for this clonotype. The chain couples TRBV7-2 to TRBJ1-2; D not certain. Germline V lookup: CDR1 SGHTA, CDR2 FQGNSA. V was pared by 6 bases and J by 2 bases, with 13 bases between. The CDR3 spans 14 residues. The CDR3 here is CASSPILGNYGYTF. As DNA, the CDR3 is TGTGCCAGCAGTCCAATCTTAGGGAACTATGGCTACACCTTC.

This clonotype has only a few counts. The CDR3 spells CASSPLMGGGRETQYF. The CDR3 DNA follows: TGTGCCAGCAGCCCCCTGATGGGGGGCGGTCGCGAGACCCAGTACTTC. V usage is TRBV7-8 and J usage is TRBJ2-5; the D call may be TRBD1 or TRBD2 (6 bases each). The V end was cut by 5 bases, the J end by 5 bases, with 21 bases between. Germline-derived CDR1 and CDR2 are SGHVS and FQNEAQ. The CDR3 has 16 amino acids.